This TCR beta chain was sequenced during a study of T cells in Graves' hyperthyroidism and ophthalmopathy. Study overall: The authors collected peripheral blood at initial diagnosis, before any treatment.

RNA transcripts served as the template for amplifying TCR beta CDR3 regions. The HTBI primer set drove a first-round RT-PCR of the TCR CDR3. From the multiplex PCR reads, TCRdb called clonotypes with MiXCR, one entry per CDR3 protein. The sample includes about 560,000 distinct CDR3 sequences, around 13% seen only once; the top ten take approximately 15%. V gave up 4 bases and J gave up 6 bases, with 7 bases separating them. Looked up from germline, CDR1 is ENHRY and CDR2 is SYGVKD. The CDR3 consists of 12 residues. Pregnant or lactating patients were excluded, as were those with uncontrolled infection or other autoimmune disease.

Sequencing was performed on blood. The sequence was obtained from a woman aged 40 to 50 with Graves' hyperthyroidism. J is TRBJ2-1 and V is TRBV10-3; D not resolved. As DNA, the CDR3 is TGTGCCATCAGTGGGGGATCCAATGAGCAGTTCTTC. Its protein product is CAISGGSNEQFF.